This T cell receptor beta chain was obtained from a study of blood T cell repertoires in COVID-19. Study-wide context: The United States, Italy and Spain supplied acute and convalescent COVID-19 samples.

Original methodology: Reference gene primer amplification yielded estimated nucleated cell counts. Measured with immunoSEQ multiplex PCR; TCRdb has only the in-frame clones, and not every one. V, J and clone size are taken as reported in that table, and D and trimming were inferred from the DNA itself. The table includes over 45,000 clones, about four fifths detected once. This CDR3 is built from 14 residues. The V gene lost 5 bases and the J gene lost 8 bases, with 18 bases spanning the gap. Germline-derived CDR1 and CDR2 are SGHTA and FQGNSA. The receptor was isolated from a human donor in a cohort sampled during active or convalescent COVID-19. V and J are TRBV7-2 and TRBJ1-2, with D perhaps matching TRBD1 (6 bases). The sequencing sample was made of peripheral blood. CDR3 coding DNA: TGTGCCAGCAGCCCTACCCGGGGGGGCGGGGGCTACACCTTC. It encodes CASSPTRGGGGYTF.